Detailed here is one T cell receptor beta chain. The V gene's germline CDR1 is MNHEY and CDR2 SVGAGI. The CDR3 extends over 15 amino acids. Losses at the gene ends were 5 bases for V and 6 bases for J; bases not matched to a gene: 12. The data were taken from a study of control samples from healthy donors and cancer patients. Assay: immunoSEQ multiplex PCR; the TCRdb copy retains only in-frame clones and omits some. The data contain 100,000 to 150,000 clones, 80% to 95% of them singletons. The gene calls are TRBV6-5 and TRBJ2-7; TRBD1 aligns across 8 bases. This TCR was recovered from a man younger than 35 in good health. The sample consisted of blood. The DNA of the CDR3 is TGTGCCAGCAGTCTCACCGGGACAGGCCCCGCCGAGCAGTACTTC. Its protein is CASSLTGTGPAEQYF.